This T cell receptor (beta chain) was recorded in a study of T cells in Graves' hyperthyroidism and ophthalmopathy. Study-wide background: Peripheral blood was acquired at first diagnosis, ahead of any therapy whatsoever.

Exclusions: uncontrolled infection, other autoimmune disease, pregnancy, lactation. The diagnostic basis comprised clinical symptoms, serum thyroxine and TRAb, thyroid ultrasound and orbital computed tomography. Amplification of TCR beta CDR3 regions was performed using RNA transcripts as template. In the first-round RT-PCR of the TCR CDR3, the HTBI primer set was used. TCRdb called the multiplex PCR reads again in MiXCR, with one record for every CDR3 protein. The sample gives about 350,000 distinct CDR3 sequences, about a sixth of which show up once; around a third is in the top ten. Study-level findings and limits: Ophthalmopathy was told apart from stable hyperthyroidism by a 13 V-J model.

This CDR3 spans 16 amino acids. Deletions cut 6 bases from V and 0 bases from J, with 18 bases between. Looked up from germline, CDR1 is DFQATT and CDR2 is SNEGSKA (reference sequence). For this clonotype: Antigen: not known.

The source material was blood. The rearrangement joins TRBV20-1 to TRBJ1-5; weak D call: TRBD1 (6 bases). This TCR came from a woman aged 25-40 years with Graves' hyperthyroidism that later progressed to Graves' ophthalmopathy. In nucleotides, the CDR3 is TGCAGTGCCGTAAATGCAGGGGAGGATAGCAATCAGCCCCAGCATTTT. Amino acid sequence: CSAVNAGEDSNQPQHF.